This T cell receptor (beta chain) was recorded in a study of T cell repertoires in cytomegalovirus infection. Notes on the study in general: Accumulated public TCR beta family frequency recognized individuals carrying CMV together with the relevant HLA.

Worth noting for this clonotype: Its antigen is currently unknown.

This CDR3 is 14 amino acids long. V lost 3 bases to trimming and J lost 3 bases, with 10 bases between them. Germline V gives CDR1 MGHRA, CDR2 YSYEKL. Each CDR3 protein is one row after TCRdb ran MiXCR on the reads. The sample records around 430,000 distinct CDR3 sequences, under 55% being singletons. The chain has TRBV4-1 and TRBJ2-3, with no clear D. The TCR sequence derives from a human donor in good health (CMV status not recorded). Some clones in this sample may be carry-over from other donors' samples. The material was cultured PBMCs, obtained from culture after CMV antigen stimulation. The CDR3 reads CASSHYSGTDTQYF. Written as DNA, the CDR3 is TGCGCCAGCAGCCATTACTCCGGGACAGATACGCAGTATTTT.